The text below deals with one T cell receptor beta chain. Seattle patients were enrolled while actively infected and followed longitudinally. How the authors handled the data: It was from reference gene primer amplification that nucleated cell counts were estimated. Repertoires were generated with immunoSEQ multiplex PCR, while TCRdb's copy carries only in-frame clones and drops some. The DNA was the basis for D and trimming; V, J and clone size are from that table. The data contain 400,000 or so clones, roughly 90% of them singletons. This sample is drawn from a study of blood T cell repertoires in COVID-19. Overall study context: The United States, Italy and Spain were the sources of the acute and convalescent COVID-19 samples. Sources were T cells, B-cell-depleted T cells, or PBMCs; the material itself was cDNA or gDNA.

The germline gives CDR1 MNHEY, CDR2 SMNVEV (reference sequence). CDR3 length: 14 residues. Unmatched junction bases numbered 8, after V lost 6 bases and J lost 6 bases. Sequenced: peripheral blood. The source is a man between 18 and 35 years old with COVID-19, enrolled during active disease. This chain connects TRBV27 to TRBJ1-1; the match to TRBD1 covers 9 bases. The CDR3 region has the DNA TGTGCCAGCAGGAAAACAGGGGGCAACGCTGAAGCTTTCTTT. As protein: CASRKTGGNAEAFF.